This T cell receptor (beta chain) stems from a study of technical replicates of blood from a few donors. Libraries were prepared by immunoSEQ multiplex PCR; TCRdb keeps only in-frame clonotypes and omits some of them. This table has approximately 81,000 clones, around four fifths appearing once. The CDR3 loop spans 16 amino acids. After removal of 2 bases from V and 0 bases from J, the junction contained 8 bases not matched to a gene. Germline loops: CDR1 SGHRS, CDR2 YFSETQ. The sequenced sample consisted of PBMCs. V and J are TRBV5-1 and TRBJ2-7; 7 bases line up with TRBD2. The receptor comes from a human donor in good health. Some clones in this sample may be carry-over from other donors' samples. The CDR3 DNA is TGCGCCAGCAGCTTAGGTGGGGGGGGGTCCTCCTACGAGCAGTACTTC. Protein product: CASSLGGGGSSYEQYF.